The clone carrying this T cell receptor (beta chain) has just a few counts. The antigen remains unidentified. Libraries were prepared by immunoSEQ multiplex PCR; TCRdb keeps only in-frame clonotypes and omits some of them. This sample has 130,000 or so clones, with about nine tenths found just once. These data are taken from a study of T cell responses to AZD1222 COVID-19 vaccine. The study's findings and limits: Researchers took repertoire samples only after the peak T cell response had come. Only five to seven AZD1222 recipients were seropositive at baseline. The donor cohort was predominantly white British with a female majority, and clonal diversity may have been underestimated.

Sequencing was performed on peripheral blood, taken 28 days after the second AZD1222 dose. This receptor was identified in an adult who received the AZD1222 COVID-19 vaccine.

The CDR3 region is CSASRTELYTF. The CDR3 DNA sequence: TGCAGTGCTAGCCGCACCGAGTTGTACACCTTC. This chain connects TRBV20-1 to TRBJ1-2; no clear D gene. Per the germline V gene, CDR1 is DFQATT and CDR2 is SNEGSKA (reference sequence). CDR3 size: 11 residues. V lost 3 bases, J lost 11 bases, and 13 bases lay in between.